Listed below are T cell receptor beta chains from one sample, sequenced in a study of T cell responses to AZD1222 COVID-19 vaccine. Sequencing used immunoSEQ multiplex PCR; TCRdb keeps in-frame clones, though not all of them. The data hold tens of thousands of clones, with 75% to 95% observed a single time. The sequenced sample was peripheral blood, obtained 28 days after the second AZD1222 dose. The receptors derive from an adult who received the AZD1222 COVID-19 vaccine. CDR3s include the opening cysteine and the closing phenylalanine or tryptophan. D genes are given only for firm matches. Not all rows give a size; the values are once, few, many and, for expanded clones, a class.

>TRBJ2-7|TRBV5-1|TRBD1|-
CASSLDGTGEQYF
TGCGCCAGCAGCTTGGACGGGACAGGGGAGCAGTACTTC
>TRBJ1-2|TRBV30|TRBD1|-
CAWSAMGQKNYGYTF
TGTGCCTGGAGTGCCATGGGACAGAAGAACTATGGCTACACCTTC
>TRBJ1-2|TRBV6-5|TRBD1|once
CASSPDRNYGYTF
TGTGCCAGCAGTCCGGACAGGAACTATGGCTACACCTTC
>TRBJ2-2|TRBV3-1/TRBV3-2|TRBD2|-
CASSAREGELFF
TGTGCCAGCAGCGCCCGGGAGGGCGAGCTGTTTTTT
>TRBJ1-1|TRBV5-1|-|-
CASSQTGYTEAFF
TGCGCCAGCAGCCAAACAGGGTACACTGAAGCTTTCTTT
>TRBJ1-3|TRBV28|-|-
CASLRQSGNTIYF
TGTGCCAGCCTCAGACAGTCTGGAAACACCATATATTTT
>TRBJ1-5|TRBV6-6|-|-
CASTPTNQPQHF
TGTGCCAGCACTCCAACTAATCAGCCCCAGCATTTT
>TRBJ2-5|TRBV7-8|TRBD1|-
CASSTGQELYLETQYF
TGTGCCAGCAGCACCGGACAGGAGCTATATTTGGAGACCCAGTACTTC
>TRBJ1-5|TRBV24-1|TRBD1|-
CATSDLGTGVGGNQPQHF
TGTGCCACCAGTGATTTGGGGACAGGGGTGGGTGGCAATCAGCCCCAGCATTTT
>TRBJ1-4|TRBV4-1|-|-
CASSQFPTDATNEKLFF
TGCGCCAGCAGCCAATTCCCGACAGACGCAACTAATGAAAAACTGTTTTTT
>TRBJ1-2|TRBV30|-|-
CAWSVGANYGYTF
TGTGCCTGGAGTGTAGGGGCTAACTATGGCTACACCTTC
>TRBJ2-7|TRBV10-1|-|once
CASSEYPGVYEQYF
TGCGCCAGCAGTGAGTACCCGGGAGTTTACGAGCAGTACTTC
>TRBJ2-2|TRBV18|-|-
CASSSPAGAFRAGELFF
TGTGCCAGCTCATCCCCCGCGGGGGCATTTCGGGCCGGGGAGCTGTTTTTT
>TRBJ1-1|TRBV28|TRBD1|-
CASSLGTAEAFF
TGTGCCAGCAGTTTAGGGACAGCAGAAGCTTTCTTT
>TRBJ1-3|TRBV19|-|-
CASSINLSSGNTIYF
TGTGCCAGTAGTATTAACCTGAGCTCTGGAAACACCATATATTTT
>TRBJ1-2|TRBV7-6|-|-
CASSAGVGGARGYTF
TGTGCCAGCAGCGCGGGGGTAGGAGGGGCGAGGGGCTACACCTTC
>TRBJ2-2|TRBV2|TRBD1|-
CATTGQGATGELFF
TGTGCCACCACGGGACAGGGCGCCACCGGGGAGCTGTTTTTT
>TRBJ1-1|TRBV2|TRBD1|-
CASTGQEGTEAFF
TGTGCCAGCACCGGACAGGAGGGAACTGAAGCTTTCTTT
>TRBJ1-5|TRBV6-5|TRBD1|-
CASSTTGRAAQPQHF
TGTGCCAGCAGTACGACAGGGAGGGCCGCTCAGCCCCAGCATTTT
>TRBJ1-5|TRBV27|TRBD1|few
CASRDRGQPQHF
TGTGCCAGCAGAGACAGGGGTCAGCCCCAGCATTTT
>TRBJ1-6|TRBV9|-|-
CASSLGPQEPLHF
TGTGCCAGCAGCCTGGGGCCCCAGGAACCCCTCCACTTT
>TRBJ1-4|TRBV28|-|once
CASTRTSLLFF
TGTGCCAGCACCCGGACCTCTCTGCTGTTTTTT
>TRBJ1-4|TRBV28|TRBD1|once
CASSSGGANEKLFF
TGTGCCAGCAGTTCAGGGGGGGCTAATGAAAAACTGTTTTTT
>TRBJ1-5|TRBV12-5|-|-
CASGGRAGNQPQHF
TGTGCTTCCGGTGGGAGGGCGGGCAATCAGCCCCAGCATTTT
>TRBJ2-7|TRBV6-2/TRBV6-3|-|-
CASSYVRWWYF
TGTGCCAGCAGTTACGTCAGGTGGTGGTACTTC
>TRBJ2-7|TRBV5-8|-|-
CASSLGYYEQYF
TGTGCCAGCAGCTTGGGATACTACGAGCAGTACTTC
>TRBJ2-7|TRBV11-3|-|-
CASSPPGSSYEQYF
TGTGCCAGCAGCCCACCGGGGAGCTCCTACGAGCAGTACTTC
>TRBJ1-5|TRBV6-6|TRBD1|few
CASSPAVGTALGQPQHF
TGTGCCAGCAGTCCCGCGGTGGGGACAGCTTTAGGGCAGCCCCAGCATTTT
>TRBJ2-3|TRBV9|-|few
CASSVATDTQYF
TGTGCCAGCAGCGTAGCCACAGATACGCAGTATTTT
>TRBJ2-5|TRBV1|-|-
CTSSRVERTQYF
TGCACCAGCAGCCGCGTGGAGAGGACCCAGTACTTC
>TRBJ2-1|TRBV30|TRBD2|-
CAWSVIAGGPNEQFF
TGTGCCTGGAGTGTTATAGCGGGAGGGCCCAATGAGCAGTTCTTC
>TRBJ2-3|TRBV7-2|TRBD2|-
CATGRGTSGGAGTDTQYF
TGTGCCACTGGGCGCGGGACTAGCGGGGGGGCCGGCACAGATACGCAGTATTTT
>TRBJ2-1|TRBV5-1|TRBD1|-
CASSLVPRDRSLSSYNEQFF
TGCGCCAGCAGCTTGGTACCCCGGGACAGAAGCCTCAGCTCCTACAATGAGCAGTTCTTC
>TRBJ2-3|TRBV29-1|TRBD1|once
CSVRQGGTDTQYF
TGCAGCGTAAGACAGGGGGGGACAGATACGCAGTATTTT
>TRBJ1-1|TRBV7-9|-|-
CASSLVQALNAEAFF
TGTGCCAGCAGCTTAGTACAGGCGTTAAACGCTGAAGCTTTCTTT
>TRBJ2-1|TRBV19|-|once
CASSERVNEQFF
TGTGCCAGTAGTGAGAGGGTAAATGAGCAGTTCTTC
>TRBJ2-2|TRBV11-2|-|-
CASSLNRVTGELFF
TGTGCCAGCAGCTTAAACAGGGTAACCGGGGAGCTGTTTTTT
>TRBJ1-1|TRBV10-3|-|-
CAISESGGIYTEAFF
TGTGCCATCAGTGAGTCGGGTGGGATTTACACTGAAGCTTTCTTT
>TRBJ1-2|TRBV5-4|TRBD1|-
CASRLTGVYGYTF
TGTGCCAGCAGACTGACAGGGGTCTATGGCTACACCTTC
>TRBJ2-1|TRBV5-5|TRBD2|-
CANSLSLATNYNEQFF
TGTGCCAACAGCTTGTCACTAGCGACCAATTACAATGAGCAGTTCTTC
>TRBJ2-3|TRBV28|-|-
CASRTGTSTDTQYF
TGTGCCAGCAGGACCGGGACTAGCACAGATACGCAGTATTTT
>TRBJ1-2|TRBV2|-|-
CASSFISGVGYGYTF
TGTGCCAGCAGCTTCATCTCAGGGGTAGGCTATGGCTACACCTTC